Listed below are T cell receptor beta chains from one sample, sequenced in a study of T cells in Graves' hyperthyroidism and ophthalmopathy. Via MiXCR, TCRdb re-called the multiplex PCR reads, giving one row per CDR3 protein. The sample lists under 400,000 distinct CDR3 sequences; 15% to 20% were seen once. The specimen was blood. The receptors originated from a woman between 45 and 60 years old with Graves' hyperthyroidism. Both conserved end residues are part of each CDR3. The order of the fields is D gene, J gene, V gene, clone size, CDR3 DNA, CDR3 protein. The D gene is left open where the match is weak. Expanded clones get a size class; other rows say once, few or many, or leave the size out.

>NA|TRBJ2-5|TRBV7-3|NA
TGTGCCAGCAGCAGGGACCCTCAAGAGACCCGGTACTTC
CASSRDPQETRYF
>TRBD2|TRBJ2-1|TRBV20-1|few
TGCAGTGCTAGTCGAGCGGGGGTGGGGAATGAGCAGTTCTTC
CSASRAGVGNEQFF
>NA|TRBJ1-1|TRBV19|few
TGTGCCAGTAGTATAGGCGGGGGTACGCGAACTGAAGCTTTCTTT
CASSIGGGTRTEAFF
>NA|TRBJ1-1|TRBV2|many
TGTGCCAGCAGTGAAGTTAGGTACATGAACACTGAAGCTTTCTTT
CASSEVRYMNTEAFF
>NA|TRBJ2-5|TRBV18|few
TGTGCCAGCTCATCGGGTCCATCCAGGGAGACCCAGTACTTC
CASSSGPSRETQYF
>TRBD1|TRBJ2-1|TRBV12-3/TRBV12-4|NA
TGTGCCAGCAGCAAAACCACTCCGCAACCGGGACAGGGGTGGTTCTTC
CASSKTTPQPGQGWFF
>NA|TRBJ2-1|TRBV7-9|many
TGTGCCAGCAGCTTACTGGACGATGAGCAGTTCTTC
CASSLLDDEQFF
>NA|TRBJ1-2|TRBV6-5|many
TGTGCCAGCAGTTACTCGACTGGCGGGAAGTATGGCTACACCTTC
CASSYSTGGKYGYTF
>NA|TRBJ2-1|TRBV7-2|NA
TGTGCCAGCAGCGCACTAGTCCCCAATGAGCAGTTCTTC
CASSALVPNEQFF
>NA|TRBJ1-1|TRBV5-5|many
TGTGCCAGCAGCTTGGTTGGGGGCCGGAACACTGAAGCTTTCTTT
CASSLVGGRNTEAFF